This T cell receptor (beta chain) was found in a study of T cells after yellow fever vaccination. TCRdb independently ran MiXCR on the 5' RACE reads; one entry per CDR3 protein. The sample carries about 120,000 distinct CDR3 sequences, about 7% recorded once. This clonotype was seen many times. Its matching antigen is unknown. Study-wide points: Most clones from primary vaccination were detected again post-booster (roughly 96% CD4, roughly 85% CD8). The study found a weaker secondary response that peaked faster, day 5 versus 15.

The sequence came from a man aged 18 to 30 who received the YFV17D yellow fever vaccine. Material: CD4+ T cells sorted from PBMCs, obtained about 41 days after the first yellow fever vaccination.

The CDR3 bases are TGTGCCAGCAGCTCGGGACAGGGATACACAGATACGCAGTATTTT. Protein sequence: CASSSGQGYTDTQYF. V is TRBV7-3 and J is TRBJ2-3; TRBD1 agrees at 9 bases. CDR3 length equals 15 residues. CDR1 and CDR2 from the germline V gene are SGHTA and FQGTGA. The trim removed 4 bases at V and 2 bases at J, leaving 4 bases unmatched.